This TCR beta chain stems from a study of shared clonotypes between healthy human individuals. In the study overall: The donor group consisted of two women and a few men, aged 18 to 49.

Using immunoSEQ multiplex PCR, the repertoire was profiled, and TCRdb retains in-frame clones only, with some absent. The sample lists roughly 2.2 million clones, 85% to 95% occurring once. The CDR3 is 15 amino acids. Trimming pared 4 bases from V and 2 bases from J, leaving 9 bases between. Germline values: CDR1 MGHRA, CDR2 YSYEKL. Study-level results: Relative to their counterparts shared across all four donors, non-shared clonotypes exhibited diminished generation probabilities. Naive subsets tended to show greater estimated richness than memory subsets.

A word on this clone: The antigen is unknown.

It was into CD45RA+ naive and CD45RA-negative memory subsets that the CD4+ cells were split. Material: naive CD4+ T cells from PBMCs. The subset here: CD45RA+ positively selected. The V call is TRBV4-1, the J call TRBJ2-6; no clear D gene. The source of this sequence is a man aged 18 to 35 in good health. Some clones in this sample may be carry-over from other donors' samples. The CDR3 region is CASSLLSAGANVLTF. The CDR3 bases are TGCGCCAGCAGCCTTCTATCCGCTGGGGCCAACGTCCTGACTTTC.